The next 11 T cell receptor beta chains were all read from a single sample in a study of control samples from healthy donors and cancer patients. Method: immunoSEQ multiplex PCR; TCRdb's copy keeps in-frame clones and lacks some. Here the sample spans around 12,000 clones, approximately 93% being singletons. Specimen: PBMCs. Source of these receptors: a man aged 80 or over with lung cancer.

The chain combines TRBV5-6 with TRBJ2-5, with a possible D match to TRBD2 (5 bases). The CDR3 consists of 13 residues. V was clipped by 7 bases and J by 1 base, with 11 bases between them. The germline gives CDR1 SGHDT, CDR2 YYEEEE. The DNA of the CDR3 is TGTGCCAGCTCGAGGGCAGGCCAAGAGACCCAGTACTTC. Translating gives CASSRAGQETQYF.

In DNA, the CDR3 is TGTGCCAGCTCGGACAGGGGGCGGACAGATACGCAGTATTTT. Protein product: CASSDRGRTDTQYF. This chain joins TRBV7-8 and TRBJ2-3, with 11 bases aligning to TRBD1. Germline lookup yields CDR1 SGHVS and CDR2 FQNEAQ. The CDR3 totals 14 residues. The J segment lost 3 bases and the V segment lost 8 bases, leaving 4 bases of the junction unmatched. Combining the CDR3 with reference TRBV7-8 and TRBJ2-3 gives the whole variable domain GAGVSQSPRYKVAKRGQDVALRCDPISGHVSLFWYQQALGQGPEFLTYFQNEAQLDKSGLPSDRFFAERPEGSVSTLKIQRTQQEDSAVYLCASSDRGRTDTQYFGPGTRLTVL.

This clone was recorded only once. The chain joins TRBV27 to TRBJ1-1, with D perhaps matching TRBD1 (5 bases). The CDR3 runs 14 residues. Germline V lookup: CDR1 MNHEY, CDR2 SMNVEV (reference sequence). The V gene lost 3 bases and the J gene lost 1 base, with 9 bases spanning the gap. CDR3 amino acids: CASSFQGANTEAFF. The CDR3 nucleotides read TGTGCCAGCAGTTTTCAAGGGGCGAACACTGAAGCTTTCTTT.

The chain couples TRBV7-8 to TRBJ2-3; D uncertain. CDR1 is SGHVS, CDR2 FQNEAQ, per germline. Deletions cut 5 bases from V and 0 bases from J, with 9 bases between. This CDR3 has 14 amino acids. CDR3 protein: CASSRETSTDTQYF. CDR3 in DNA: TGTGCCAGCAGCCGCGAGACAAGCACAGATACGCAGTATTTT.

J is TRBJ2-3 and V is TRBV6-5; 7 bases are a match to TRBD2. The V gene end was trimmed by 5 bases and the J gene end by 6 bases; junction bases not matched to a gene: 8. The CDR3 extends over 14 amino acids. Per the germline V gene, CDR1 is MNHEY and CDR2 is SVGAGI. This CDR3 reads CASSSEGAGDTQYF. The DNA for the CDR3 is TGTGCCAGCAGTAGCGAAGGAGCGGGGGATACGCAGTATTTT.

The V gene is TRBV6-6, the J gene TRBJ2-7; 8 bases are a match to TRBD2. V lost 5 bases and J lost 4; bases outside the gene matches: 7. Germline V gene lookup returns CDR1 MNHNY and CDR2 SVGAGI (reference sequence). The CDR3 length is 14 residues. The CDR3 region is CASSLRGGAYEQYV. DNA of the CDR3: TGTGCCAGCAGTCTCCGGGGGGGGGCGTACGAGCAGTACGTC.

This chain joins TRBV29-1 and TRBJ1-1, with a possible D match to TRBD1 (5 bases). Germline assignment: CDR1 SQVTM and CDR2 ANQGSEA. V gave up 8 bases and J gave up 1 base, with 8 bases separating them. This CDR3 is built from 11 residues. Written as DNA, the CDR3 is TGCAGCCCAGGGAAGAACACTGAAGCTTTCTTT. As protein: CSPGKNTEAFF.

The chain couples TRBV5-1 to TRBJ1-1; a possible D gene is TRBD1 (6 bases). The germline V and J ends were trimmed by 0 bases and 0 bases, with 12 bases remaining between them. CDR3 length: 16 residues. From germline, CDR1 is SGHRS and CDR2 YFSETQ. CDR3 sequence reads: CASSLAQGLMNTEAFF. The CDR3 coding sequence is TGCGCCAGCAGCTTGGCTCAGGGGCTCATGAACACTGAAGCTTTCTTT.

The rearrangement uses TRBV6-1 and TRBJ1-6; maybe TRBD1 (5 bases). Germline-derived CDR1 and CDR2 are MNHNS and SASEGT. V lost 7 bases to trimming and J lost 8 bases, with 18 bases between them. This CDR3 has 15 amino acids. The CDR3 coding sequence is TGTGCCAGCACCGAACGGGGGACCTCGCATTCACCCCTCCACTTT. Residues: CASTERGTSHSPLHF.

This clone was found a few times. The chain's CDR3 is CASSPGTGRGDTQYF. The CDR3 nucleotides read TGCGCCAGCAGCCCCGGGACAGGAAGGGGAGATACGCAGTATTTT. The gene calls are TRBV5-1 and TRBJ2-3; 8 nucleotides align to TRBD1. This CDR3 is built from 15 residues. The V segment lost 4 bases and the J segment 5 bases; nucleotides outside the gene matches: 9. Germline V CDR1 and CDR2: SGHRS, YFSETQ.

The rearrangement uses TRBV19 and TRBJ2-1; D is possibly TRBD2 (6 bases). The V gene's germline CDR1 is LNHDA and CDR2 SQIVND (reference sequence). The CDR3 spans 14 residues. Trimming took off 10 bases at V and 2 bases at J, with 15 bases between the two ends. The CDR3 protein is CATRPLATYNEQFF. CDR3 in DNA: TGTGCCACCCGGCCGCTAGCGACCTACAATGAGCAGTTCTTC. Full variable domain (outside the CDR3, taken from reference TRBV19 and TRBJ2-1): DGGITQSPKYLFRKEGQNVTLSCEQNLNHDAMYWYRQDPGQGLRLIYYSQIVNDFQKGDIAEGYSVSREKKESFPLTVTSAQKNPTAFYLCATRPLATYNEQFFGPGTRLTVL.